What follows are 24 T cell receptor beta chains derived from one specimen sequenced in a study of beta chain features in type 1 diabetes. The isolated RNA, all of it, was reverse transcribed, so expressed TCRB transcripts were what got sequenced. Data came from immunoSEQ multiplex PCR; TCRdb stores just in-frame clones and leaves some out. Among over 120,000 clones listed, 10% were seen once. The specimen sequenced was naive CD4+ T cells from blood. All receptors come from a man aged 18-30 years in good health.

This clone was found a few times. The chain is built from TRBV29-1 and TRBJ1-2; D gene unclear. The CDR3 runs to 12 residues. Per the germline V gene, CDR1 is SQVTM and CDR2 is ANQGSEA. Trimming removed 3 bases at V and 2 bases at J, with 7 bases between. The CDR3 DNA sequence: TGCAGCGTTGACCCAGGAAACTATGGCTACACCTTC. Residues: CSVDPGNYGYTF.

The rearrangement links TRBV4-3 to TRBJ2-7, with 10 bases matching TRBD1. Unmatched junction bases numbered 3, after V lost 1 base and J lost 3 bases. This CDR3 has 15 residues. The V gene's germline CDR1 is LGHNA and CDR2 YSLEER. The CDR3 here is CASSQVGTGVYEQYF. CDR3 DNA: TGCGCCAGCAGCCAAGTTGGGACAGGGGTCTACGAGCAGTACTTC.

Only a few counts were recorded for this clone. The chain carries TRBV7-8 and TRBJ2-5; 7 nucleotides line up with TRBD2. This CDR3 has 16 amino acids. CDR1 SGHVS and CDR2 FQNEAQ come from the germline V gene. V gave up 1 base and J gave up 1 base; unmatched junction bases: 6. The DNA of the CDR3 is TGTGCCAGCAGCTTAGTGGGCGGGGGACTCCAAGAGACCCAGTACTTC. This sequence encodes CASSLVGGGLQETQYF.

The genes are TRBV5-4 and TRBJ1-6; D gene unclear. This CDR3 comprises 14 residues. Germline loops: CDR1 SGHNT, CDR2 YYREEE (reference sequence). Trimming took off 0 bases at V and 9 bases at J, with 10 bases between the two ends. CDR3 residues: CASSLDSLASPLHF. CDR3 nucleotide sequence: TGTGCCAGCAGCTTGGACAGTCTTGCTTCACCCCTCCACTTT.

This clone showed up just a few times. The J gene is TRBJ2-2, the V gene TRBV25-1; 8 nucleotides match TRBD1. The CDR3 runs to 15 residues. Germline CDR1 is MGHDK and CDR2 is SYGVNS. Trimming at V came to 4 bases and at J to 4 bases, leaving 5 bases not matched to a gene. The CDR3 reads CASSAGQGLTGELFF. Here the CDR3 DNA reads TGTGCCAGCAGTGCTGGACAGGGTCTCACCGGGGAGCTGTTTTTT.

This clone came up many times. J is TRBJ2-7 and V is TRBV7-2; 10 nucleotides match TRBD2. Germline trimming cut 1 base from V and 3 bases from J; bases unmatched to any gene: 3. Germline CDR1 SGHTA, CDR2 FQGNSA. The CDR3 contains 15 residues. CDR3 amino acids: CASSLVSGGIYEQYF. CDR3 nucleotides: TGTGCCAGCAGCTTAGTTAGCGGGGGGATCTACGAGCAGTACTTC. Supplemented by reference TRBV7-2 and TRBJ2-7, the full variable domain reads GAGVSQSPSNKVTEKGKDVELRCDPISGHTALYWYRQSLGQGLEFLIYFQGNSAPDKSGLPSDRFSAERTGGSVSTLTIQRTQQEDSAVYLCASSLVSGGIYEQYFGPGTRLTVT.

This clone occurred a few times. V and J are TRBV15 and TRBJ2-1; 14 bases are a match to TRBD2. The CDR3 is 18 residues long. With 3 bases clipped from V and 9 bases from J, the junction kept 13 bases outside the gene matches. The germline V gene has CDR1 LNHNV and CDR2 YYDKDF (reference sequence). In nucleotides, the CDR3 is TGTGCCACCAGCAGTGCCTTCATGGGGACTAGCGGGGGAGGTGAGCAGTTCTTC. This encodes CATSSAFMGTSGGGEQFF.

A few counts support this clone. The V call is TRBV19, the J call TRBJ1-5, with 12 nucleotides matching TRBD1. Germline-derived CDR1 and CDR2 are LNHDA and SQIVND (reference sequence). The ends lost 6 bases at V and 5 bases at J; junction bases unmatched: 5. There are 15 residues in the CDR3. The CDR3 DNA reads as TGTGCCAGTAGAACCGGGACAGGGGGCGATCAGCCCCAGCATTTT. It codes for CASRTGTGGDQPQHF.

This clone was observed a few times. This chain uses TRBV6-6 with TRBJ2-3, with D possibly being TRBD1 (5 bases). This CDR3 has 13 residues. Trimming took off 0 bases at V and 4 bases at J, with 5 bases between the two ends. Germline loops: CDR1 MNHNY, CDR2 SVGAGI (reference sequence). The CDR3 region is CASSYSGADTQYF. The CDR3 nucleotides read TGTGCCAGCAGTTACTCAGGGGCAGATACGCAGTATTTT.

This clone was recorded many times. The V call is TRBV5-1, the J call TRBJ2-1; 11 bases align to TRBD1. Germline CDR1 SGHRS, CDR2 YFSETQ. V lost 4 bases to trimming and J lost 9 bases; unmatched junction nucleotides: 6. The CDR3 is 14 amino acids. In DNA, the CDR3 is TGCGCCAGCAGCGGAGGACAGGGGGCTGGTGAGCAGTTCTTC. It specifies CASSGGQGAGEQFF.

The rearrangement uses TRBV10-2 and TRBJ1-2; 9 bases align to TRBD1. Trimming removed 6 bases from V and 2 bases from J; junction bases left unmatched: 7. The CDR3 is 15 amino acids. Germline CDR1 WSHSY, CDR2 SAAADI. In nucleotides, the CDR3 is TGCGCCAGCAGAAACAACAGGGGGCCCAACTATGGCTACACCTTC. Its protein product is CASRNNRGPNYGYTF.

This chain uses TRBV11-2 with TRBJ2-1; a weak D match, TRBD2 (5 bases). V was cut by 2 bases and J by 0 bases, with 14 bases left in between. The CDR3 has 17 residues. Germline V gene lookup returns CDR1 SGHAT and CDR2 FQNNGV. CDR3 sequence reads: CASSLYLSGSSYNEQFF. In nucleotides, the CDR3 is TGTGCCAGCAGCTTATATCTATCGGGGAGCTCCTACAATGAGCAGTTCTTC.

The chain is built from TRBV5-5 and TRBJ2-1, with 9 bases that match TRBD2. The CDR3 runs to 15 residues. The germline gives CDR1 SGHKS, CDR2 YYEKEE (reference sequence). The V and J ends lost 2 bases and 4 bases, in that order; junction bases with no gene match: 4. CDR3 bases: TGTGCCAGCAGCTTATTAGCGGGGGCGTACAATGAGCAGTTCTTC. Translated: CASSLLAGAYNEQFF. The complete variable domain, with remaining parts taken from reference TRBV5-5 and TRBJ2-1, reads DAGVTQSPTHLIKTRGQQVTLRCSPISGHKSVSWYQQVLGQGPQFIFQYYEKEERGRGNFPDRFSARQFPNYSSELNVNALLLGDSALYLCASSLLAGAYNEQFFGPGTRLTVL.

This clone was counted only a few times. The rearrangement joins TRBV19 to TRBJ2-2; the D gene is possibly TRBD1 (6 bases). This CDR3 is built from 15 residues. In germline, CDR1 is LNHDA, CDR2 SQIVND (reference sequence). Trimming took 3 bases from V and 7 from J, leaving 15 bases between them. The CDR3, as DNA: TGTGCCAGTAGTATGCGCGGGCAGGGGATCGGGGAGCTGTTTTTT. This sequence encodes CASSMRGQGIGELFF.

The chain recombines TRBV5-4 with TRBJ2-5, with TRBD1 as a possible D gene (5 bases). The end of the DNA fits TRBJ2-7 better, so the J call may be wrong. The CDR3 loop spans 16 amino acids. Germline lookup yields CDR1 SGHNT and CDR2 YYREEE (reference sequence). CDR3 sequence: CASSPKTGESSYEQYF. The CDR3 region has the DNA TGTGCCAGCAGCCCAAAAACAGGCGAAAGCTCCTACGAGCAGTACTTC.

The chain has TRBV9 and TRBJ2-7; tentatively, D is TRBD1 (5 bases). This CDR3 region has 14 residues. The V gene's germline CDR1 is SGDLS and CDR2 YYNGEE. V lost 3 bases and J lost 3, with 13 bases in between. The chain's CDR3 is CASSETGYNYEQYF. CDR3 nucleotide sequence: TGTGCCAGCAGCGAAACAGGTTACAACTACGAGCAGTACTTC.

In its sample, this clone was seen a few times. The V call is TRBV7-9, the J call TRBJ2-1, with TRBD2 identical over 14 bases. The length of the CDR3 is 16 residues. CDR1 is SEHNR and CDR2 is FQNEAQ in the germline V gene (reference sequence). The ends lost 5 bases at V and 6 bases at J; junction bases unmatched: 6. The CDR3 loop reads CASSRGLAGGPNEQFF. The DNA for the CDR3 is TGTGCCAGCAGCCGAGGACTAGCGGGGGGACCCAATGAGCAGTTCTTC.

This clone was counted at least ten times. The chain joins TRBV7-9 to TRBJ1-4, with D unclear. Trimming stripped 5 bases from V and 4 bases from J, with 11 bases between. Per germline, CDR1 SEHNR and CDR2 FQNEAQ (reference sequence). The CDR3 is made up of 14 amino acids. CDR3 region: CASSAGFGNEKLFF. CDR3 bases: TGTGCCAGCAGCGCCGGGTTCGGTAATGAAAAACTGTTTTTT.

This clone was seen a few times. This sequence joins TRBV7-2 and TRBJ2-5, with 14 bases fitting TRBD2. J lost 9 bases, V lost 1 base, and 7 bases had no gene match. The CDR3 extends over 16 amino acids. From germline, CDR1 is SGHTA and CDR2 FQGNSA. The CDR3 region has the DNA TGTGCCAGCAGCTTAGGGGGACTAGCGGGGGCTGGGGCCCAGTACTTC. It codes for CASSLGGLAGAGAQYF.

In this sample, this clone turned up a few times. The chain couples TRBV15 to TRBJ2-1; 9 bases are a match to TRBD2. The CDR3 is made up of 15 amino acids. Trimming removed 0 bases from V and 6 bases from J; junction bases left unmatched: 3. Germline CDR1 and CDR2: LNHNV and YYDKDF (reference sequence). The DNA for the CDR3 is TGTGCCACCAGCAGAGATCTACTAGCGGGCAATGAGCAGTTCTTC. Encoded protein: CATSRDLLAGNEQFF.

The CDR3 reads CASSGTAGGQYF. The CDR3 bases are TGTGCCAGCAGCGGAACAGCAGGAGGGCAGTACTTC. The chain has TRBV9 and TRBJ2-7, with TRBD2 as a possible D gene (5 bases). Looked up from germline, CDR1 is SGDLS and CDR2 is YYNGEE. The V end lost 3 bases, the J end lost 9 bases, and 13 bases lay between the germline ends. This CDR3 has 12 residues.

There are a few counts of this clone. The rearrangement uses TRBV7-2 and TRBJ1-4; weak D call: TRBD1 (5 bases). The CDR3 has 15 residues. V lost 0 bases, J lost 7 bases, and 12 bases lay in between. CDR1 and CDR2 from the germline V gene are SGHTA and FQGNSA. CDR3 bases: TGTGCCAGCAGCTTAGCGGTGGGGGGTTTTGAAAAACTGTTTTTT. It yields the protein CASSLAVGGFEKLFF.

The gene calls are TRBV4-1 and TRBJ1-6; 8 bases align to TRBD1. The V segment lost 5 bases and the J segment 9 bases; nucleotides outside the gene matches: 9. The germline V gene has CDR1 MGHRA and CDR2 YSYEKL. The CDR3 is 15 residues long. As DNA, the CDR3 is TGCGCCAGCAGCTCCCAGACAGACAGGGGTTCACCCCTCCACTTT. Protein: CASSSQTDRGSPLHF.

The chain couples TRBV6-6 to TRBJ2-7; 9 bases map to TRBD1. This CDR3 contains 14 residues. Trimming took 8 bases from V and 7 from J; bases not matched to a gene: 12. Germline CDR1 and CDR2: MNHNY and SVGAGI (reference sequence). The CDR3 loop is CASAQGTGTGEQYF. For the CDR3, the DNA is TGTGCCAGCGCTCAGGGGACAGGGACCGGTGAGCAGTACTTC.